The T cell receptor (beta chain) under discussion was sequenced for a study of spatial heterogeneity in lung cancer. Sample time point: sample taken at primary tumor resection. The donors were 72 patients with non-small cell lung cancer that was early-stage and untreated. This clonotype was seen at least ten times. Unique molecular identifiers, one per molecule, were present on every TCR cDNA molecule. TCRdb fed the 5' RACE reads into MiXCR, producing one record per CDR3 protein. The sample has tens of thousands of distinct CDR3 sequences; about 6.5% are singletons. The clonotype was recovered from a female donor with early-stage non-small cell lung cancer. The specimen comprised PBMCs, sampled at surgery.

The CDR3 coding sequence is TGTGCCAGCAGCTTTGGACAGGGAAGGCAGACTGAAGCTTTCTTT. As protein: CASSFGQGRQTEAFF. The chain couples TRBV7-2 to TRBJ1-1, with 8 bases lining up with TRBD1. Looked up from germline, CDR1 is SGHTA and CDR2 is FQGNSA. The J segment lost 5 bases and the V segment lost 3 bases, leaving 8 bases of the junction unmatched. CDR3 length: 15 amino acids. The variable domain in full, completed from reference TRBV7-2 and TRBJ1-1, reads GAGVSQSPSNKVTEKGKDVELRCDPISGHTALYWYRQSLGQGLEFLIYFQGNSAPDKSGLPSDRFSAERTGGSVSTLTIQRTQQEDSAVYLCASSFGQGRQTEAFFGQGTRLTVV.